The clone carrying this T cell receptor beta chain was seen only a few times. Its matching antigen is unknown. This sample is part of a study of T-cell memory formation after mild COVID-19. Researchers used 5'RACE with constant-segment primers to make TCR alpha and TCR beta cDNA libraries that carry sample barcodes and UMIs. TCRdb redid the calling of the 5' RACE reads with MiXCR, one entry per CDR3 protein. The sample records about 360,000 distinct CDR3 sequences, over 13% being singletons. Points from the study as a whole: Clones contracting over day 15 to 85 were CD4/CD8 balanced, with later expanders leaning CD4+.

Sequenced material: PBMCs or a T cell subset sorted from them (not recorded which). This clonotype was sampled from a young man who had mild COVID-19 (a few samples of this study predate the infection). Cell type and time point are not known.

CDR3 sequence (DNA): TGTGCCAGCTCACCACCACCAAGGCACACTGGGGCCAACGTCCTGACTTTC. Translation gives CASSPPPRHTGANVLTF. The chain carries TRBV18 and TRBJ2-6; no definite D call. The germline gives CDR1 KGHSH, CDR2 LQKENI. Trimming took 0 bases from V and 2 from J, leaving 11 bases between them. This CDR3 contains 17 residues.